These 9 T cell receptor beta chains were sequenced from one sample in a study of blood T cell repertoires in COVID-19. Assay used: immunoSEQ multiplex PCR; TCRdb lists only in-frame clones, some missing. The sample yields around 250,000 clones, more than 70% seen once. Sequencing was carried out using peripheral blood. These receptor sequences come from a man aged 40-49 years with active or convalescent COVID-19.

The chain couples TRBV18 to TRBJ1-1; 7 bases align to TRBD1. V was clipped by 3 bases and J by 3 bases; unmatched bases: 4. Germline V lookup: CDR1 KGHSH, CDR2 LQKENI. The CDR3 contains 14 residues. The CDR3 loop is CASSPTRGDTEAFF. CDR3 in DNA: TGTGCCAGCTCACCTACCAGGGGGGACACTGAAGCTTTCTTT.

This clone was recorded a few times. The V and J genes are TRBV27 and TRBJ1-6; no definite D call. The V end was cut by 3 bases, the J end by 7 bases, with 4 bases between. The germline V gene encodes CDR1 MNHEY and CDR2 SMNVEV (reference sequence). This CDR3 comprises 12 residues. CDR3 coding DNA: TGTGCCAGCAGTTTGCAGAATTCACCCCTCCACTTT. Translation gives CASSLQNSPLHF.

This chain joins TRBV7-6 and TRBJ2-1; 13 bases are a match to TRBD2. V was clipped by 5 bases and J by 1 base; unmatched bases: 11. In germline, CDR1 is SGHVS, CDR2 FNYEAQ. The CDR3 totals 19 residues. The CDR3 DNA follows: TGTGCCAGCAGCGCCCCCCCGGGACTAGCGGGGCTTTCCTACAATGAGCAGTTCTTC. Its translation: CASSAPPGLAGLSYNEQFF.

The gene calls are TRBV5-8 and TRBJ2-5, with a weak D call TRBD2 (5 bases). V was pared by 6 bases and J by 8 bases, with 11 bases between. From germline, CDR1 is SGHTS and CDR2 YDEGEE. The CDR3 is made up of 11 amino acids. CDR3 loop: CASTEGRTQYF. CDR3 bases: TGTGCCAGCACAGAAGGGAGAACCCAGTACTTC.

The genes are TRBV5-4 and TRBJ1-1; D is ambiguous. V shed 1 base and J shed 3 bases, with 10 bases lying between them. CDR1 and CDR2 (germline): SGHNT, YYREEE (reference sequence). The CDR3 extends over 14 amino acids. In DNA, the CDR3 is TGTGCCAGCAGCTTGCGCGGGGTCGACACTGAAGCTTTCTTT. It codes for CASSLRGVDTEAFF.

For this clone: Being one base from a much bigger clone, this may be a read error. The chain has TRBV11-2 and TRBJ1-1; no reliable D call. Trimming shortened V by 1 base and J by 1 base, and 4 bases separated the two germline ends. CDR3 size: 13 residues. From germline, CDR1 is SGHAT and CDR2 FQNNGV. In DNA, the CDR3 is TGTGCCAGCAGCTTAGGGGCGAACACTGAAGCTTTCTTT. It encodes CASSLGANTEAFF.

This clone was seen just once. This chain joins TRBV6-5 and TRBJ2-1; 8 positions match TRBD1. Trimming cost V 6 bases and J 5 bases; bases outside gene matches: 9. Germline values: CDR1 MNHEY, CDR2 SVGAGI. The CDR3 spans 15 residues. CDR3 residues: CASSPGTGNNNEQFF. In nucleotides, the CDR3 is TGTGCCAGCAGCCCCGGGACAGGCAATAACAATGAGCAGTTCTTC.

In this sample, this clone turned up many times. The chain's CDR3 is CASRDWTSGRADTQYF. In DNA form, the CDR3 reads TGTGCCAGCAGGGATTGGACTAGCGGGAGGGCGGATACGCAGTATTTT. V usage is TRBV7-9 and J usage is TRBJ2-3; 15 bases align to TRBD2. The CDR3 consists of 16 residues. J was trimmed by 6 bases and V by 6 bases; bases with no gene match: 7. The germline V gene has CDR1 SEHNR and CDR2 FQNEAQ (reference sequence).

This clone was counted between two and nine times. V and J are TRBV24-1 and TRBJ1-5; possibly TRBD1 for D (5 bases). CDR3 size: 13 residues. V shed 6 bases and J shed 1 base, with 6 bases lying between them. Germline values: CDR1 KGHDR, CDR2 SFDVKD. CDR3 in amino acids: CATSWGSNQPQHF. In nucleotides, the CDR3 is TGTGCCACCAGTTGGGGCAGCAATCAGCCCCAGCATTTT.